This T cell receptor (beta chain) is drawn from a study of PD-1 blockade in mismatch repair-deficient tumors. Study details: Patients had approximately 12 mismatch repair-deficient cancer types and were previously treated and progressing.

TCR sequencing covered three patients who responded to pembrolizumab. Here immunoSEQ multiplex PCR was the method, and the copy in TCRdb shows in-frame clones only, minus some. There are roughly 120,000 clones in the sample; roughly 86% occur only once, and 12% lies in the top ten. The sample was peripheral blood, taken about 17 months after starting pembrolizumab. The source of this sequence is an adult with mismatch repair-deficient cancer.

The CDR3 nucleotides are TGTGCCAGCAGCGAACTAGCGGGGGGGTTCTACGAGCAGTACTTC. It codes for CASSELAGGFYEQYF. V is TRBV7-9 and J is TRBJ2-7, with 13 bases matching TRBD2. Germline V gene sequence: CDR1 SEHNR, CDR2 FQNEAQ (reference sequence). V trimming: 5 bases; J trimming: 3 bases; junction bases outside the gene matches: 4. The CDR3 covers 15 residues. The complete variable domain, with remaining parts taken from reference TRBV7-9 and TRBJ2-7, reads DTGVSQNPRHKITKRGQNVTFRCDPISEHNRLYWYRQTLGQGPEFLTYFQNEAQLEKSRLLSDRFSAERPKGSFSTLEIQRTEQGDSAMYLCASSELAGGFYEQYFGPGTRLTVT.